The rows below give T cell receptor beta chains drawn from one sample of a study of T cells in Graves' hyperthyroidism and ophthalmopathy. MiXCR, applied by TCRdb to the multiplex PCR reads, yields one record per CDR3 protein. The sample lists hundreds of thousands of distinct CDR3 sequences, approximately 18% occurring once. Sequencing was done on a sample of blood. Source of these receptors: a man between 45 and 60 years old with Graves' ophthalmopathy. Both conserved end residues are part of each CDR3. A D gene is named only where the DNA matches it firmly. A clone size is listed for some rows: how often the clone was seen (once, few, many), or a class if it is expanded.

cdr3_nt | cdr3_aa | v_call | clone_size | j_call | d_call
TGTGCCAGCAGAAGAAGCCTAGCGGGAGAGTCGGAGCAGTTCTTC | CASRRSLAGESEQFF | TRBV27 | few | TRBJ2-1 | TRBD2
TGCGCCAGCTGGGAGACTAATACCTACAATGAGCAGTTCTTC | CASWETNTYNEQFF | TRBV5-1 | many | TRBJ2-1 | .
TGTGCCAGCGGTTCGACTGTACAGAACACTGAAGCTTTCTTT | CASGSTVQNTEAFF | TRBV9 | . | TRBJ1-1 | .
TGTGCCAGCAGCCTTCGGACTAGCAGGGGACAAGAGACCCAGTACTTC | CASSLRTSRGQETQYF | TRBV3-1 | many | TRBJ2-5 | TRBD2
TGTGCCAGCCGTGCCATGGACAGGGGTAATCAGCCCCAGCATTTT | CASRAMDRGNQPQHF | TRBV6-1 | few | TRBJ1-5 | TRBD1
TGCAGTGCCTGGGGAAACGGACCCTCCTCTGGAAACACCATATATTTT | CSAWGNGPSSGNTIYF | TRBV20-1 | few | TRBJ1-3 | .
TGCAGCGTTGAACTAGCGGGTTTCTACAATGAGCAGTTCTTC | CSVELAGFYNEQFF | TRBV29-1 | . | TRBJ2-1 | TRBD2
TGTGCCAGCAGTGGGACGGGAGGAAGGACCGGGGAGCTGTTTTTT | CASSGTGGRTGELFF | TRBV2 | few | TRBJ2-2 | TRBD2
TGCGCCAGCAGCACGGGGACTCACAGAACCTACGAGCAGTACTTC | CASSTGTHRTYEQYF | TRBV5-1 | many | TRBJ2-7 | .
TGTGCCAGCAGTTCCCAGCGGGGCTCCTACAATGAGCAGTTCTTC | CASSSQRGSYNEQFF | TRBV28 | . | TRBJ2-1 | TRBD2
TGTGCCAGCAGCTTAACCCCATCCCCAGCGCACGACTATGGCTACACCTTC | CASSLTPSPAHDYGYTF | TRBV7-6 | many | TRBJ1-2 | .
TGTGCCAGCAGGACGCCTCGGACTAGCGGGACCTACGAGCAGTACTTC | CASRTPRTSGTYEQYF | TRBV28 | many | TRBJ2-7 | TRBD2
TGCGCCAGCAGCTTGGACACTCCAAAGGACATTCAGTACTTC | CASSLDTPKDIQYF | TRBV5-1 | . | TRBJ2-4 | .
TGCAGCGTTGTTGGCACTGAAGCTTTCTTT | CSVVGTEAFF | TRBV29-1 | many | TRBJ1-1 | .
TGTGCCACCAGTGATTCTACAGGGGACACTGAAGCTTTCTTT | CATSDSTGDTEAFF | TRBV24-1 | . | TRBJ1-1 | TRBD1
TGTGCCAGCAGCCAAGGAGGACAGATCCACGAGCAGTACTTC | CASSQGGQIHEQYF | TRBV3-1 | many | TRBJ2-7 | .
TGTGCCTGGAGTGTATCCCGGACTGAAGCTTTCTTT | CAWSVSRTEAFF | TRBV30 | many | TRBJ1-1 | .
TGTGCCAGCAGCTTAGCAACAAACAGGGACGAGCAGTACTTC | CASSLATNRDEQYF | TRBV7-9 | . | TRBJ2-7 | .
TGCAGTGCTAGAGGCACCTCCCGGGGGCACACTGAAGCTTTCTTT | CSARGTSRGHTEAFF | TRBV20-1 | many | TRBJ1-1 | .
TGTGCCAGCAGGGCCCAACAGGGGTTCTATGGCTACACCTTC | CASRAQQGFYGYTF | TRBV2 | few | TRBJ1-2 | TRBD1
TGTGCCAGCAGTTCTGACAGCAACCAAGAGACCCAGTACTTC | CASSSDSNQETQYF | TRBV7-6 | many | TRBJ2-5 | .
TGTGCCAGTAGTTCGCGCCTCGATGGACCTGGAAACACCATATATTTT | CASSSRLDGPGNTIYF | TRBV19 | few | TRBJ1-3 | .
TGTGCCACCAGCTCGAGTCCAGGGGGCAATCAGCCCCAGCATTTT | CATSSSPGGNQPQHF | TRBV15 | many | TRBJ1-5 | .
TGTGCCACCAGCACTCCCGGGACAGGGGGCGCAGATACGCAGTATTTT | CATSTPGTGGADTQYF | TRBV24-1 | . | TRBJ2-3 | TRBD1
TGTGCCACCAGCAGTGAGGGGGTAGGTACTGAAGCTTTCTTT | CATSSEGVGTEAFF | TRBV15 | . | TRBJ1-1 | .
TGTGCCAGCAGCGCCACTGGGACTGAAGCTTTCTTT | CASSATGTEAFF | TRBV3-1 | many | TRBJ1-1 | .
TGCAGTGCTAGAGATCAGTCCGCCGGCCCGTACGAGCAGTACTTC | CSARDQSAGPYEQYF | TRBV20-1 | many | TRBJ2-7 | .
TGTGCCAGCAGTTACACTCCAGGGCTCAGGAATGAGCAGTTCTTC | CASSYTPGLRNEQFF | TRBV6-2/TRBV6-3 | . | TRBJ2-1 | .
TGCAGCGGCCACAGGTCGGGAATCCTAGCGGGAGAAGGCACAGATACGCAGTATTTT | CSGHRSGILAGEGTDTQYF | TRBV29-1 | . | TRBJ2-3 | TRBD2
TGTGCCAGCAGTGAAACGGGAGTAGGGGAGGACAATGAGCAGTTCTTC | CASSETGVGEDNEQFF | TRBV2 | many | TRBJ2-1 | .
TGTGCCAGCAAGTCTGACAGGAGCTCCTACGAGCAGTACTTC | CASKSDRSSYEQYF | TRBV6-2/TRBV6-3 | . | TRBJ2-7 | .
TGTGCCAGCAGCTTGAGGGTGACTAGCGGGAGGGCAGATACGCAGTATTTT | CASSLRVTSGRADTQYF | TRBV5-4 | . | TRBJ2-3 | TRBD2
TGTGCCAGCAGTTTATCTGGGAGGTACGAGCAGTACTTC | CASSLSGRYEQYF | TRBV27 | . | TRBJ2-7 | .
TGTGCCAGCAGTCCAGGCCGGGGGGAGCAGTTCTTC | CASSPGRGEQFF | TRBV28 | many | TRBJ2-1 | .
TGTGCCAGCAGCCCCAGCGGGAGAGGCAATGAGCAGTTCTTC | CASSPSGRGNEQFF | TRBV3-1 | many | TRBJ2-1 | TRBD2
TGTGCCAGCAGTGAAAGGGCTAGCGGGAGTGGCAATGAGCAGTTCTTC | CASSERASGSGNEQFF | TRBV6-1 | few | TRBJ2-1 | TRBD2
TGTGCCAGCAGTGAACGGGGTAGCGGGAGAAGTTTTGGGGAGACCCAGTACTTC | CASSERGSGRSFGETQYF | TRBV6-1 | . | TRBJ2-5 | TRBD2
TGTGCCATCAGTGAGTCGGTAGGGCCAACTAGCACAGATACGCAGTATTTT | CAISESVGPTSTDTQYF | TRBV10-3 | . | TRBJ2-3 | .
TGCAGTGCTAGAGCTGCGGACAGGGGCGTTAATCAGCCCCAGCATTTT | CSARAADRGVNQPQHF | TRBV20-1 | . | TRBJ1-5 | TRBD1
TGTGCCAGCAGTTCTGGGTTCTACGAGCAGTACTTC | CASSSGFYEQYF | TRBV28 | many | TRBJ2-7 | .
TGTGCCAGCAGCTTAGGAGGAGGATTCCGGGAGACCCAGTACTTC | CASSLGGGFRETQYF | TRBV13 | few | TRBJ2-5 | .
TGTGCCAGCAGTCCTAATATTTGGGGTCAGGGGTACGAGCAGTACTTC | CASSPNIWGQGYEQYF | TRBV28 | few | TRBJ2-7 | .
TGTGCCAGCAGCCCGACAACCGAGCTATATACGCAGTATTTT | CASSPTTELYTQYF | TRBV27 | many | TRBJ2-3 | .
TGTGCCAGCGGCAGGGTTGCCGGCGGGGAGCTGTTTTTT | CASGRVAGGELFF | TRBV6-2/TRBV6-3 | many | TRBJ2-2 | .
TGTGCCAGCAGCTTAGACACGAGGGTCGCGGGACCTATTTACAATGAGCAGTTCTTC | CASSLDTRVAGPIYNEQFF | TRBV7-6 | many | TRBJ2-1 | .
TGTGCCAGCAGTTTACACAGTTCCTACGAGCAGTACTTC | CASSLHSSYEQYF | TRBV28 | few | TRBJ2-7 | .
TGCGCCAGCGGGGCTAGCGGGAGCGGTGGGGAGCTGTTTTTT | CASGASGSGGELFF | TRBV10-2 | . | TRBJ2-2 | TRBD2